This T cell receptor (beta chain) was documented in a study of blood T cell repertoires in COVID-19. Study at large: There were acute and convalescent COVID-19 samples, and they came from the United States, Italy and Spain. PBMCs, B-cell-depleted T cells, or T cells provided the cDNA or gDNA that made up the material.

In the authors' methods: Amplified reference gene primers provided the basis for estimating nucleated cell counts. Assay: immunoSEQ multiplex PCR; the TCRdb copy retains only in-frame clones and omits some. Clone size and V and J calls were adopted from that table, with D and trimming inferred from the DNA. Of about 160,000 clones in the sample, 85% are singletons; the top ten hold under 6.5%. A Seattle source enrolled patients during active infection and followed them longitudinally. The TCR originated in a woman between 50 and 59 years old with COVID-19, enrolled during active disease. The source material was peripheral blood.

The CDR3 reads CASSLALGQGYEQYF. In nucleotides, the CDR3 is TGTGCCAGCAGCTTAGCGCTGGGACAGGGCTACGAGCAGTACTTC. The chain is built from TRBV7-9 and TRBJ2-7; 9 bases align to TRBD1. There are 15 residues in the CDR3. V was clipped by 0 bases and J by 3 bases; unmatched bases: 3. Germline V gene sequence: CDR1 SEHNR, CDR2 FQNEAQ (reference sequence).